This TCR beta chain was recovered during a study of blood T cell repertoires in COVID-19. This CDR3 region has 13 residues. The V end was cut by 4 bases, the J end by 0 bases, with 7 bases between. Germline V gene sequence: CDR1 MDHEN, CDR2 SYDVKM. Clinical history as reported by participants underpinned cohort assignment. TCRdb keeps only in-frame clones here, not all; method: immunoSEQ multiplex PCR. The sample consists of some 300,000 clones, around nine tenths of them appearing once. The chain uses TRBV28 and TRBJ2-7; D unresolved. The clonotype was recovered from an older woman in a cohort exposed to, infected with or recovered from COVID-19 (not recorded which). Sequencing was performed on PBMCs or T cells enriched from blood (not recorded which). The CDR3 here is CASSSSFSYEQYF. The CDR3 bases are TGTGCCAGCAGTTCCTCCTTCTCCTACGAGCAGTACTTC.